This TCR beta chain derives from a study of OX40 agonist ivuxolimab in advanced cancers. Study in general: Under the entry rules, prior anti-PD-1, anti-PD-L1 or anti-CTLA-4 therapy was allowed, and approximately 40% had some. Three patients, one with hepatocellular carcinoma and two with cutaneous melanoma, responded partially.

Whole-study results and caveats: Clonal expansion by week 6 occurred in CD4+ and CD8+ blood T cells (at 0.1 to 3.0 mg/kg). Individuals who were partial responders at 0.1-3.0 mg/kg had clonal expansion that ranked among the lowest.

This clone was seen once. Antigen: not known. The repertoire was sequenced with immunoSEQ multiplex PCR; TCRdb's copy has only in-frame clones and lacks some. This table holds approximately 72,000 clones, roughly 88% found once. Germline CDR1 reads SGHTA; CDR2 reads FQGTGA. V lost 5 bases, J lost 1 base, and 18 bases lay in between. This CDR3 is built from 17 residues. The source material was CD4+ or CD8+ T cells sorted from blood, sampled in a trial of the OX40 agonist ivuxolimab. This sequence joins TRBV7-3 and TRBJ2-1, with D possibly called TRBD1 or TRBD2 (5 bases each). The clonotype was recovered from an adult with an advanced solid tumor such as melanoma, head and neck, liver or kidney cancer. The CDR3 sequence is CASSPRPGQISYNEQFF. CDR3 nucleotides: TGTGCCAGCAGCCCACGCCCGGGGCAAATATCCTACAATGAGCAGTTCTTC. The full variable domain, in which reference TRBV7-3 and TRBJ2-1 provide the parts outside the CDR3, is GAGVSQTPSNKVTEKGKYVELRCDPISGHTALYWYRQSLGQGPEFLIYFQGTGAADDSGLPNDRFFAVRPEGSVSTLKIQRTERGDSAVYLCASSPRPGQISYNEQFFGPGTRLTVL.